The sequence of this TCR beta chain was determined in a study of blood T cell repertoires in COVID-19. Turning to the study itself: Both acute and convalescent COVID-19 samples were obtained from the United States, Italy and Spain. Sample material is recorded as cDNA or gDNA derived from T cells, B-cell-depleted T cells, or PBMCs.

As processed by the authors: For nucleated cells, counts were estimated from reference gene primer amplification. Clones were sequenced by immunoSEQ multiplex PCR, and TCRdb holds only the in-frame ones, with some missing. The DNA was the basis for D and trimming; V, J and clone size are from that table. The sample shows fewer than 300,000 clones, about nine tenths of them seen only once. Seattle's cohort entered during active infection and was followed longitudinally. The CDR3 is made up of 11 amino acids. Trimming left V 5 bases short and J 5 bases short, with 4 bases between. Germline V gene lookup returns CDR1 LNHDA and CDR2 SQIVND (reference sequence).

This TCR derives from a man in his fifties or sixties with COVID-19, enrolled during active disease. The chain carries TRBV19 and TRBJ1-5; D unclear. Sequenced material: peripheral blood. CDR3 loop: CASSSDQPQHF. The CDR3 DNA reads as TGTGCCAGTAGTTCAGATCAGCCCCAGCATTTT.